This is a list of T cell receptor beta chains from one sample in a study of monozygotic twins with cystic fibrosis. Assay: immunoSEQ multiplex PCR; the TCRdb copy retains only in-frame clones and omits some. In the table there are tens of thousands of clones, roughly 97% of which are singletons. The sequencing input was blood. These receptors originate from a girl aged 2 to 9 with cystic fibrosis. Each CDR3 is given with its conserved first and last residue. Fields, in order: D gene, clone size, V gene, J gene, CDR3 protein, CDR3 DNA. A D gene is named only where the DNA matches it firmly. The listing skips clone size in some rows; elsewhere it reads once, few, many or a size class.

D: .; size: .; V: TRBV29-1; J: TRBJ2-1; CDR3: CSVQDRYNEQFF; DNA: TGCAGCGTCCAGGACCGGTACAATGAGCAGTTCTTC
D: .; size: once; V: TRBV6-1; J: TRBJ1-1; CDR3: CASSERRASTEAFF; DNA: TGTGCCAGCAGTGAAAGGAGGGCCAGCACTGAAGCTTTCTTT
D: .; size: .; V: TRBV11-2; J: TRBJ1-4; CDR3: CASSSHRVLNEKLFF; DNA: TGTGCCAGCAGCTCCCACAGGGTTTTGAATGAAAAACTGTTTTTT
D: TRBD1; size: .; V: TRBV28; J: TRBJ2-5; CDR3: CASSPTRGRETQYF; DNA: TGTGCCAGCAGTCCGACGAGGGGGCGCGAGACCCAGTACTTC
D: TRBD2; size: .; V: TRBV5-4; J: TRBJ2-1; CDR3: CASSRPSGSGNEQFF; DNA: TGTGCCAGCAGCCGACCTAGCGGGAGTGGCAATGAGCAGTTCTTC
D: TRBD1; size: .; V: TRBV19; J: TRBJ2-5; CDR3: CASKTTGGRQETQYF; DNA: TGTGCCAGTAAAACGACAGGGGGTAGACAAGAGACCCAGTACTTC
D: .; size: .; V: TRBV28; J: TRBJ2-7; CDR3: CASSLGTYEQYF; DNA: TGTGCCAGCAGTTTAGGAACCTACGAGCAGTACTTC
D: .; size: .; V: TRBV5-6; J: TRBJ1-2; CDR3: CASSLAGQGSYGYTF; DNA: TGTGCCAGCAGCTTGGCCGGGCAGGGGTCCTATGGCTACACCTTC
D: .; size: .; V: TRBV5-1; J: TRBJ2-3; CDR3: CASSLGGTDTQYF; DNA: TGCGCCAGCAGCTTGGGCGGCACAGATACGCAGTATTTT
D: TRBD2; size: .; V: TRBV2; J: TRBJ2-2; CDR3: CASSATSGNTGELFF; DNA: TGTGCCAGCAGTGCGACTAGCGGAAACACCGGGGAGCTGTTTTTT
D: TRBD2; size: .; V: TRBV5-1; J: TRBJ2-1; CDR3: CASSLDGRVAGEGKNNEQFF; DNA: TGCGCCAGCAGCTTGGATGGCAGGGTAGCGGGAGAAGGGAAAAACAATGAGCAGTTCTTC
D: TRBD2; size: .; V: TRBV29-1; J: TRBJ2-1; CDR3: CSGSSGSGDNEQFF; DNA: TGCAGCGGCTCTAGCGGGAGCGGTGACAATGAGCAGTTCTTC
D: .; size: .; V: TRBV6-5; J: TRBJ2-2; CDR3: CASSYSGVPGELFF; DNA: TGTGCCAGCAGTTACTCGGGGGTACCCGGGGAGCTGTTTTTT
D: .; size: .; V: TRBV25-1; J: TRBJ1-4; CDR3: CASSEVRPNEKLFF; DNA: TGTGCCAGCAGTGAAGTACGTCCTAATGAAAAACTGTTTTTT
D: .; size: .; V: TRBV19; J: TRBJ1-1; CDR3: CASSMGTEAFF; DNA: TGTGCCAGTAGTATGGGCACTGAAGCTTTCTTT
D: .; size: .; V: TRBV15; J: TRBJ1-1; CDR3: CATSRARRGTEAFF; DNA: TGTGCCACCAGCAGAGCCAGGAGGGGCACTGAAGCTTTCTTT
D: TRBD2; size: .; V: TRBV10-3; J: TRBJ2-1; CDR3: CAIGGGDWNEQFF; DNA: TGTGCCATCGGGGGGGGAGATTGGAATGAGCAGTTCTTC
D: .; size: once; V: TRBV11-3; J: TRBJ1-5; CDR3: CASSLGGTNQPQHF; DNA: TGTGCCAGCAGCTTAGGGGGGACGAATCAGCCCCAGCATTTT
D: .; size: .; V: TRBV7-2; J: TRBJ2-3; CDR3: CASSPSVGLGYTQYF; DNA: TGTGCCAGCAGCCCCTCCGTCGGGCTGGGTTATACGCAGTATTTT
D: .; size: .; V: TRBV25-1; J: TRBJ1-2; CDR3: CASSASGSYGYTF; DNA: TGTGCCAGCAGTGCATCAGGCTCCTATGGCTACACCTTC
D: .; size: .; V: TRBV11-3; J: TRBJ1-1; CDR3: CASSTRGVNTEAFF; DNA: TGTGCCAGCAGCACGCGGGGGGTGAACACTGAAGCTTTCTTT
D: TRBD1; size: .; V: TRBV28; J: TRBJ1-2; CDR3: CASSPGTGREGYTF; DNA: TGTGCCAGCAGTCCTGGGACAGGGAGGGAGGGCTACACCTTC
D: TRBD1; size: .; V: TRBV9; J: TRBJ2-7; CDR3: CASSPWDREGSYEQYF; DNA: TGTGCCAGCAGCCCCTGGGACAGAGAAGGCTCCTACGAGCAGTACTTC
D: .; size: .; V: TRBV27; J: TRBJ2-2; CDR3: CASSRGPTGELFF; DNA: TGTGCCAGCAGCCGAGGCCCGACCGGGGAGCTGTTTTTT
D: .; size: .; V: TRBV6-1; J: TRBJ2-1; CDR3: CASSTQGRLYNEQFF; DNA: TGTGCCAGCAGTACCCAGGGGCGACTCTACAATGAGCAGTTCTTC
D: TRBD1; size: .; V: TRBV25-1; J: TRBJ2-7; CDR3: CASSSGQGAAAISYEQYF; DNA: TGTGCCAGCAGCTCGGGACAGGGGGCGGCTGCTATATCCTACGAGCAGTACTTC
D: TRBD2; size: .; V: TRBV10-3; J: TRBJ2-1; CDR3: CAISESGASGRRDEQFF; DNA: TGTGCCATCAGTGAGTCCGGCGCTAGCGGGAGAAGGGATGAGCAGTTCTTC
D: .; size: .; V: TRBV30; J: TRBJ2-5; CDR3: CAWGPGPAQETQYF; DNA: TGTGCCTGGGGCCCCGGGCCGGCCCAAGAGACCCAGTACTTC
D: .; size: .; V: TRBV7-6; J: TRBJ2-7; CDR3: CASSLQDSYEQYF; DNA: TGTGCCAGCAGCTTACAGGATTCCTACGAGCAGTACTTC
D: TRBD2; size: .; V: TRBV28; J: TRBJ2-7; CDR3: CASRDSGRIDEQYF; DNA: TGTGCCAGCAGAGATAGCGGGAGGATTGACGAGCAGTACTTC
D: .; size: .; V: TRBV30; J: TRBJ1-5; CDR3: CAWSVLAGGQPQHF; DNA: TGTGCCTGGAGTGTACTAGCAGGCGGTCAGCCCCAGCATTTT
D: TRBD2; size: .; V: TRBV7-2; J: TRBJ2-2; CDR3: CASSLTVLATGELFF; DNA: TGTGCCAGCAGCCTCACGGTACTAGCGACCGGGGAGCTGTTTTTT
D: TRBD2; size: once; V: TRBV4-2; J: TRBJ2-7; CDR3: CASSPPTSGRAKEQYF; DNA: TGTGCCAGCAGCCCCCCGACTAGCGGGAGGGCTAAAGAGCAGTACTTC
D: .; size: .; V: TRBV7-9; J: TRBJ1-1; CDR3: CASSPEGIMNTEAFF; DNA: TGTGCCAGCAGCCCTGAGGGCATAATGAACACTGAAGCTTTCTTT
D: TRBD1; size: .; V: TRBV25-1; J: TRBJ1-2; CDR3: CASRGTGARANYGYTF; DNA: TGTGCCAGCAGAGGGACAGGGGCCCGAGCTAACTATGGCTACACCTTC
D: .; size: .; V: TRBV30; J: TRBJ1-1; CDR3: CAWSVLGQRNTEAFF; DNA: TGTGCCTGGAGTGTACTTGGACAGCGGAACACTGAAGCTTTCTTT
D: TRBD1; size: .; V: TRBV15; J: TRBJ1-3; CDR3: CATSIDRGTGNTIYF; DNA: TGTGCCACCAGCATCGACAGGGGGACTGGAAACACCATATATTTT
D: .; size: .; V: TRBV29-1; J: TRBJ1-2; CDR3: CSVEAQVGYGYTF; DNA: TGCAGCGTTGAAGCTCAGGTGGGGTATGGCTACACCTTC
D: TRBD1; size: .; V: TRBV15; J: TRBJ1-2; CDR3: CATSRAGDRANYGYTF; DNA: TGTGCCACCAGCAGAGCCGGGGACAGGGCTAACTATGGCTACACCTTC
D: .; size: once; V: TRBV28; J: TRBJ2-3; CDR3: CASRSYGTKKGTDTQYF; DNA: TGTGCCAGCAGATCCTACGGAACAAAAAAGGGCACAGATACGCAGTATTTT
D: .; size: once; V: TRBV4-3; J: TRBJ2-3; CDR3: CASSQNPGGTGSDTQYF; DNA: TGCGCCAGCAGCCAAAACCCTGGAGGGACCGGGTCAGATACGCAGTATTTT
D: TRBD2; size: .; V: TRBV28; J: TRBJ2-7; CDR3: CASSWFGLAGGSYEQYF; DNA: TGTGCCAGCAGTTGGTTTGGACTAGCGGGAGGGTCCTACGAGCAGTACTTC
D: TRBD1; size: .; V: TRBV11-2; J: TRBJ1-5; CDR3: CASSLGRGQGHQPQHF; DNA: TGTGCCAGCAGCTTAGGTCGAGGACAGGGGCATCAGCCCCAGCATTTT
D: .; size: .; V: TRBV7-9; J: TRBJ1-2; CDR3: CASSLGEGFYGYTF; DNA: TGTGCCAGCAGCTTAGGGGAGGGCTTCTATGGCTACACCTTC
D: .; size: .; V: TRBV5-1; J: TRBJ2-1; CDR3: CASRTGFSYNEQFF; DNA: TGCGCCAGCAGGACAGGCTTCTCCTACAATGAGCAGTTCTTC
D: .; size: .; V: TRBV5-8; J: TRBJ2-5; CDR3: CASSLGHGETQYF; DNA: TGTGCCAGCAGCCTAGGACATGGGGAGACCCAGTACTTC
D: TRBD1; size: .; V: TRBV6-1; J: TRBJ1-2; CDR3: CASSVNRGEGYTF; DNA: TGTGCCAGCAGCGTTAACAGGGGTGAGGGCTACACCTTC
D: .; size: once; V: TRBV28; J: TRBJ1-3; CDR3: CASSFQGSGNTIYF; DNA: TGTGCCAGCAGTTTTCAGGGAAGTGGAAACACCATATATTTT
D: .; size: once; V: TRBV14; J: TRBJ2-7; CDR3: CASSQVGLRRRYEQYF; DNA: TGTGCCAGCAGCCAAGTGGGCCTGAGGAGGCGATACGAGCAGTACTTC
D: TRBD2; size: .; V: TRBV4-1; J: TRBJ2-1; CDR3: CASSWGTSGSNEQFF; DNA: TGCGCCAGCAGCTGGGGGACTAGCGGGAGTAATGAGCAGTTCTTC
D: .; size: few; V: TRBV6-5; J: TRBJ2-3; CDR3: CASSYDEWASTDTQYF; DNA: TGTGCCAGCAGTTACGACGAATGGGCTAGCACAGATACGCAGTATTTT
D: .; size: .; V: TRBV6-1; J: TRBJ1-2; CDR3: CASSEYGRKLYGYTF; DNA: TGTGCCAGCAGTGAATACGGCAGGAAATTATATGGCTACACCTTC
D: .; size: .; V: TRBV28; J: TRBJ2-3; CDR3: CASSEAGTDTQYF; DNA: TGTGCCAGCAGTGAAGCGGGTACAGATACGCAGTATTTT
D: .; size: .; V: TRBV15; J: TRBJ2-3; CDR3: CATSRDGAQYF; DNA: TGTGCCACCAGCAGAGATGGCGCGCAGTATTTT
D: TRBD1; size: .; V: TRBV6-1; J: TRBJ1-1; CDR3: CASTQDRDMAFF; DNA: TGTGCCAGCACCCAGGACAGGGATATGGCTTTCTTT
D: .; size: .; V: TRBV4-1; J: TRBJ2-1; CDR3: CASSQVAGKGYNEQFF; DNA: TGCGCCAGCAGCCAAGTGGCGGGGAAGGGCTACAATGAGCAGTTCTTC
D: .; size: .; V: TRBV28; J: TRBJ2-7; CDR3: CASSLPPGGLYEQYF; DNA: TGTGCCAGCAGTTTACCCCCAGGAGGACTCTACGAGCAGTACTTC
D: .; size: .; V: TRBV29-1; J: TRBJ1-4; CDR3: CSVGSRTGGEKLFF; DNA: TGCAGCGTTGGTAGTAGGACCGGGGGAGAAAAACTGTTTTTT
D: .; size: .; V: TRBV28; J: TRBJ2-3; CDR3: CASSDSSSTDTQYF; DNA: TGTGCCAGCAGTGACTCTAGTAGCACAGATACGCAGTATTTT
D: TRBD2; size: .; V: TRBV27; J: TRBJ2-7; CDR3: CASSSGLVRSSYEQYF; DNA: TGTGCCAGCAGTTCCGGACTAGTAAGAAGCTCCTACGAGCAGTACTTC